The source of this T cell receptor beta chain is a study of cytomegalovirus exposure and HLA in healthy donors. Comment on this clone: Its target is not known.

The PCR used 60 Vbeta and 13 Jbeta primers. Sequencing used immunoSEQ multiplex PCR; TCRdb keeps in-frame clones, though not all of them. The table records about 240,000 clones, around 81% of them present only once. Study-wide results and caveats: Later, an analysis found that common viral pathogens appeared to be linked with several of the most significant clusters. Earlier results showed most TCR beta V segments being productive about 87% or about 30% of the time.

Germline V gene lookup returns CDR1 MNHEY and CDR2 SVGAGI. The CDR3 consists of 13 residues. Trimming took 5 bases from V and 8 from J, leaving 15 bases between them. The sequence derives from a woman aged 55-69 years in good health and CMV-seropositive. This sequence joins TRBV6-5 and TRBJ1-2, with a possible D match to TRBD1 (6 bases). Sequencing was performed on PBMCs. The CDR3 sequence is CASSEQGARGYTF. CDR3 coding DNA: TGTGCCAGCAGTGAACAGGGAGCTAGAGGCTACACCTTC.